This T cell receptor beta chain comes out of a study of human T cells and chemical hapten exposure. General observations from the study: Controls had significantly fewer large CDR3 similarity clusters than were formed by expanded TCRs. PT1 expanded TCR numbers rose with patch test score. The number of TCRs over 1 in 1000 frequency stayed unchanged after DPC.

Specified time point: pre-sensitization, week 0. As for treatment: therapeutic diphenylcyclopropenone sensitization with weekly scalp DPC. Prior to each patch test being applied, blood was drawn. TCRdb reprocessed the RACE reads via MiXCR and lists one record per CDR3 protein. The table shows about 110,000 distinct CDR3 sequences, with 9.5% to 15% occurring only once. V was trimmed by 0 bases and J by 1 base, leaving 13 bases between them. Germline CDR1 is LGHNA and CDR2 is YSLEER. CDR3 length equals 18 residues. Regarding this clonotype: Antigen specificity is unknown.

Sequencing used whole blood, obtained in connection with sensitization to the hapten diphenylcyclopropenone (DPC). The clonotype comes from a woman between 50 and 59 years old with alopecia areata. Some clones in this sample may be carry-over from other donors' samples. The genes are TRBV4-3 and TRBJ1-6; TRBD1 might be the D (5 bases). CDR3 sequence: CASSQDGRPGSYNSPLHF. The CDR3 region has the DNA TGCGCCAGCAGCCAAGACGGGCGTCCAGGGTCCTATAATTCACCCCTCCACTTT.